The 22 T cell receptor beta chains in this list originate from one sample, sequenced in a study of cytomegalovirus exposure and HLA in healthy donors. PCR amplification relied on 60 Vbeta primers (plus 13 Jbeta primers). This table comes from immunoSEQ multiplex PCR, and its TCRdb copy is limited to in-frame clones, with some not included. The sample has about 55,000 clones; approximately 78% are singletons. The specimen sequenced was PBMCs. The receptor source for this set is a female donor in good health and CMV-seronegative.

The chain has TRBV13 and TRBJ2-1, with 9 positions matching TRBD2. Germline V lookup: CDR1 PRHDT, CDR2 FYEKMQ (reference sequence). CDR3 length equals 15 residues. Trimming at V came to 1 base and at J to 6 bases, leaving 4 bases not matched to a gene. The CDR3 DNA is TGTGCCAGCAGCTTAGAGGGCGGGAGGGGCAATGAGCAGTTCTTC. Protein product: CASSLEGGRGNEQFF.

This clone was counted only a few times. This chain joins TRBV2 and TRBJ1-2; 12 bases are shared with TRBD1. CDR1 is SNHLY and CDR2 is FYNNEI in the germline V gene. V shed 5 bases, J shed 6 bases, and the junction held 19 bases outside the gene matches. The CDR3 totals 19 residues. The DNA of the CDR3 is TGTGCCAGCAGTTTCACCGGGACAGGGGGCAGCCTCTCGGGAGATGGCTACACCTTC. Translation gives CASSFTGTGGSLSGDGYTF.

V gene TRBV10-1 combines with J gene TRBJ1-5; D may be TRBD1 (5 bases). Germline V gene lookup returns CDR1 WNHNN and CDR2 SYGVQD (reference sequence). The V end lost 5 bases, the J end lost 4 bases, and 9 bases lay between the germline ends. This CDR3 region has 13 residues. CDR3 loop: CASSSDRNQPQHF. CDR3 nucleotide sequence: TGCGCCAGCAGTTCCGACAGAAATCAGCCCCAGCATTTT.

CDR3 protein: CASTRTGELLSNVLTF. CDR3 DNA sequence: TGTGCCAGCACTAGGACAGGGGAACTATTGTCCAACGTCCTGACTTTC. The chain employs TRBV11-2 and TRBJ2-6; TRBD1 matches at 9 bases. Germline CDR1 SGHAT, CDR2 FQNNGV. V dropped 7 bases and J dropped 8; count of bases not matched to a gene: 12. The CDR3 sequence is 16 residues long. Filled out from reference TRBV11-2 and TRBJ2-6, the complete variable domain reads EAGVAQSPRYKIIEKRQSVAFWCNPISGHATLYWYQQILGQGPKLLIQFQNNGVVDDSQLPKDRFSAERLKGVDSTLKIQPAKLEDSAVYLCASTRTGELLSNVLTFGAGSRLTVL.

V gene TRBV19 combines with J gene TRBJ2-7; TRBD1 might be the D (5 bases). V was cut by 3 bases and J by 5 bases, with 11 bases left in between. The CDR3 has 13 amino acids. Germline lookup yields CDR1 LNHDA and CDR2 SQIVND (reference sequence). The CDR3 region has the DNA TGTGCCAGTAGTATCCCAGGGTCCCACGAGCAGTACTTC. Residues: CASSIPGSHEQYF.

The chain carries TRBV14 and TRBJ1-2, with D possibly matching TRBD1 (5 bases). The CDR3 sequence is 14 residues long. Germline lookup yields CDR1 SGHDN and CDR2 FVKESK. Trimming shortened V by 4 bases and J by 4 bases, and 13 bases separated the two germline ends. In DNA form, the CDR3 reads TGTGCCAGCAGCCCCTTACAGGAGGGCTATGGCTACACCTTC. Its translation is CASSPLQEGYGYTF.

The chain joins TRBV4-1 to TRBJ2-1; the match to TRBD2 covers 8 bases. From germline, CDR1 is MGHRA and CDR2 YSYEKL. With 3 bases clipped from V and 3 bases from J, the junction kept 7 bases outside the gene matches. The CDR3 has 16 amino acids. As DNA, the CDR3 is TGCGCCAGCAGCCAGGGTACTAGCGGCTTCTACAATGAGCAGTTCTTC. Translated, it gives CASSQGTSGFYNEQFF.

J is TRBJ1-5 and V is TRBV27, with 12 nucleotides matching TRBD1. CDR1 and CDR2 from the germline V gene are MNHEY and SMNVEV (reference sequence). The length of the CDR3 is 15 residues. V shed 11 bases and J 6 bases; nucleotides not matched to a gene: 11. This CDR3 reads CACREGQGAGQPQHF. The CDR3 DNA reads TGTGCCTGCCGGGAGGGACAGGGGGCAGGTCAGCCCCAGCATTTT.

A word on this clone: The identical CDR3 is also encoded by other nucleotide sequences in the sample. The rearrangement joins TRBV27 to TRBJ1-1; D not resolved. CDR1 and CDR2 from the germline V gene are MNHEY and SMNVEV (reference sequence). V was pared by 2 bases and J by 0 bases, with 4 bases between. CDR3 length: 13 amino acids. The CDR3, as DNA: TGTGCCAGCAGTTTAACAGTGAACACTGAAGCTTTCTTT. Residues: CASSLTVNTEAFF.

The chain has TRBV6-5 and TRBJ2-7; 8 nucleotides line up with TRBD2. CDR3 length: 15 residues. Germline V gene data show CDR1 as MNHEY and CDR2 as SVGAGI. Germline trimming cut 6 bases from V and 3 bases from J; bases unmatched to any gene: 10. The CDR3 sequence is CASSYRRGDLYEQYF. The CDR3 nucleotides are TGTGCCAGCAGCTACAGGCGGGGGGACCTCTACGAGCAGTACTTC.

The J gene is TRBJ1-2, the V gene TRBV7-2; D not certain. Germline values: CDR1 SGHTA, CDR2 FQGNSA. V lost 3 bases and J lost 2, with 16 bases in between. The CDR3 runs to 16 residues. The CDR3 region is CASSFVVGSGNYGYTF. The DNA of the CDR3 is TGTGCCAGCAGCTTCGTTGTGGGTTCGGGAAACTATGGCTACACCTTC.

The CDR3 nucleotides are TGTGCCAGCAGCTTACCCCTACTAAACACCGGGGAGCTGTTTTTT. Its protein product is CASSLPLLNTGELFF. The rearrangement joins TRBV7-2 to TRBJ2-2; the D is unclear. The germline V gene encodes CDR1 SGHTA and CDR2 FQGNSA. This CDR3 contains 15 residues. Trimming cost V 2 bases and J 2 bases, with 9 bases left between them.

The J gene is TRBJ1-2, the V gene TRBV7-8; 7 nucleotides match TRBD1. The CDR3 spans 14 residues. Germline V gene lookup returns CDR1 SGHVS and CDR2 FQNEAQ. V trimming: 2 bases; J trimming: 3 bases; junction bases outside the gene matches: 3. In DNA form, the CDR3 reads TGTGCCAGCAGCTTACAAGGGGGCCACTATGGCTACACCTTC. Translated, it gives CASSLQGGHYGYTF. The variable domain in full, completed from reference TRBV7-8 and TRBJ1-2, reads GAGVSQSPRYKVAKRGQDVALRCDPISGHVSLFWYQQALGQGPEFLTYFQNEAQLDKSGLPSDRFFAERPEGSVSTLKIQRTQQEDSAVYLCASSLQGGHYGYTFGSGTRLTVV.

V gene TRBV10-3 combines with J gene TRBJ2-7; 8 bases line up with TRBD1. The CDR3 is made up of 13 amino acids. V shed 8 bases and J 3 bases; nucleotides not matched to a gene: 6. Per germline, CDR1 ENHRY and CDR2 SYGVKD. CDR3 protein: CAIRRDRIYEQYF. The CDR3 region has the DNA TGTGCCATCCGCCGGGACAGGATCTACGAGCAGTACTTC.

This chain connects TRBV11-3 to TRBJ2-1; 10 positions agree with TRBD2. This CDR3 region has 15 residues. CDR1 is SGHNT and CDR2 is YENEEA in the germline V gene. Trimming removed 3 bases from V and 9 bases from J; junction bases left unmatched: 8. This chain's CDR3 is CASSFLAGGRSEQFF. CDR3 nucleotides: TGTGCCAGCAGCTTTTTAGCGGGGGGAAGAAGTGAGCAGTTCTTC.

The V gene is TRBV19, the J gene TRBJ2-7, with D possibly TRBD1 on 6 matching bases. Deletions cut 6 bases from V and 0 bases from J, with 15 bases between. Germline V gene lookup returns CDR1 LNHDA and CDR2 SQIVND (reference sequence). This CDR3 has 15 amino acids. The CDR3 nucleotides are TGTGCCAGTAGGGGGGCTGTGGACACCTCCTACGAGCAGTACTTC. This codes for CASRGAVDTSYEQYF. Complete variable domain (other parts from reference TRBV19 and TRBJ2-7): DGGITQSPKYLFRKEGQNVTLSCEQNLNHDAMYWYRQDPGQGLRLIYYSQIVNDFQKGDIAEGYSVSREKKESFPLTVTSAQKNPTAFYLCASRGAVDTSYEQYFGPGTRLTVT.

The chain combines TRBV6-1 with TRBJ2-2; D remains unclear. CDR1 is MNHNS, CDR2 SASEGT, per germline. The CDR3 extends over 14 amino acids. V was trimmed by 4 bases and J by 2 bases, leaving 8 bases between them. The CDR3 reads CASSAVDNTGELFF. In DNA form, the CDR3 reads TGTGCCAGCAGTGCAGTCGATAACACCGGGGAGCTGTTTTTT.

The rearrangement uses TRBV11-2 and TRBJ2-2, with 8 bases lining up with TRBD1. Losses at the gene ends were 3 bases for V and 4 bases for J; bases not matched to a gene: 7. This CDR3 region has 16 residues. From germline, CDR1 is SGHAT and CDR2 FQNNGV. The CDR3 reads CASSFNRGLPTGELFF. The CDR3 DNA reads as TGTGCCAGCAGCTTCAACAGGGGGTTGCCCACCGGGGAGCTGTTTTTT.

In regard to this clone: The junction does not match germline at one end; this may be a read error. The chain links TRBV5-1 to TRBJ2-2; D perhaps matches TRBD2 (5 bases). Germline V gene lookup returns CDR1 SGHRS and CDR2 YFSETQ. The CDR3 has 14 amino acids. The CDR3 region is CASSLVTAAGVLFF. CDR3 in DNA: TGCGCCAGCAGCTTGGTGACGGCGGCCGGGGTGCTGTTTTTT.

The V call is TRBV19, the J call TRBJ1-1; D is undetermined. Trimming pared 3 bases from V and 0 bases from J, leaving 14 bases between. This CDR3 is 16 amino acids long. Per the germline V gene, CDR1 is LNHDA and CDR2 is SQIVND (reference sequence). CDR3 in DNA: TGTGCCAGTAGTATTGGCCTACCCCTAGTGAACACTGAAGCTTTCTTT. It codes for CASSIGLPLVNTEAFF. The variable domain in full, with the rest retrieved from reference TRBV19 and TRBJ1-1, is DGGITQSPKYLFRKEGQNVTLSCEQNLNHDAMYWYRQDPGQGLRLIYYSQIVNDFQKGDIAEGYSVSREKKESFPLTVTSAQKNPTAFYLCASSIGLPLVNTEAFFGQGTRLTVV.

V gene TRBV18 combines with J gene TRBJ2-3, with 8 bases that match TRBD1. V lost 3 bases, J lost 8 bases, and 13 bases stayed unmatched. The CDR3 has 16 residues. Germline CDR1 reads KGHSH; CDR2 reads LQKENI. The CDR3 sequence is CASSPPGQGRRGTQYF. CDR3 sequence (DNA): TGTGCCAGCTCACCCCCCGGACAGGGAAGGCGGGGTACGCAGTATTTT.

This CDR3 is CASSQPASGGADYPYNEQFF. CDR3 DNA sequence: TGCGCCAGCAGCCAGCCAGCTAGCGGGGGGGCGGATTACCCCTACAATGAGCAGTTCTTC. The rearrangement joins TRBV4-1 to TRBJ2-1; 12 bases are shared with TRBD2. The junction had 14 bases not matched to a gene; V was cut back by 3 bases and J by 2 bases. The CDR3 has 20 amino acids. The germline V gene encodes CDR1 MGHRA and CDR2 YSYEKL.